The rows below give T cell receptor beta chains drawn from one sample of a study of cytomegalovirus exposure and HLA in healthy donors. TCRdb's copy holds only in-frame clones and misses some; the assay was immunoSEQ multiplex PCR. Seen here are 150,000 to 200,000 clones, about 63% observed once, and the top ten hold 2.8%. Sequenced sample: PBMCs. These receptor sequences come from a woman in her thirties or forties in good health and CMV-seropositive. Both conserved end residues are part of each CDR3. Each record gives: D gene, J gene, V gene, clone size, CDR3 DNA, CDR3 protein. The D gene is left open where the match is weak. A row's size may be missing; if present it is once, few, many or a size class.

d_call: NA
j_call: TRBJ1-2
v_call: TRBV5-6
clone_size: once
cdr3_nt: TGTGCCAGCAGCTTGGGGGCGGCAGGGTGGTATGGCTACACCTTC
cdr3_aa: CASSLGAAGWYGYTF

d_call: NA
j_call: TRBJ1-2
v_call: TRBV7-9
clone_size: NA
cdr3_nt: TGTGCCAGCAGCCGTTTCGCAGGGGCGGACTATGGCTACACCTTC
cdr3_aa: CASSRFAGADYGYTF

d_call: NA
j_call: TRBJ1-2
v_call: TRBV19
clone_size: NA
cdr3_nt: TGTGCCACCCTGACAGGAAGCGGCTACACCTTC
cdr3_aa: CATLTGSGYTF

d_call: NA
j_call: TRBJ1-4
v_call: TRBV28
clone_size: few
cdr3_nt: TGTGCCAGCAGTTTGCGGGGGGCGAATGAAAAACTGTTTTTT
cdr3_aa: CASSLRGANEKLFF

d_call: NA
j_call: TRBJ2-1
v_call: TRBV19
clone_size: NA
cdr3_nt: TGTGCCAGTAGTGCCCCGTCAGGGTCCCAAGGAAATGAGCAGTTCTTC
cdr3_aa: CASSAPSGSQGNEQFF

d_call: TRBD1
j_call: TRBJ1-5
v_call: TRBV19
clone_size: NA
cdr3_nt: TGTGCCAGTGCGGACAGGAATAGCAATCAGCCCCAGCATTTT
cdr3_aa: CASADRNSNQPQHF

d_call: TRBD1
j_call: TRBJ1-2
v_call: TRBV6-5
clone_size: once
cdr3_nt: TGTGCCAGCAGGGGACAGGACGGATATGGCTACACCTTC
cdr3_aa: CASRGQDGYGYTF

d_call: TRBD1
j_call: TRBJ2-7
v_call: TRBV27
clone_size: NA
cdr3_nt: TGTGCCAGCAGTCCAGGGGGTTCTAGGTCCTACGAGCAGTACTTC
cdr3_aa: CASSPGGSRSYEQYF

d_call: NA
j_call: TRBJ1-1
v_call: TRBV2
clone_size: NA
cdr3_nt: TGTGCCAGCAGCGATCAGGGACTATTGAACACTGAAGCTTTCTTT
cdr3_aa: CASSDQGLLNTEAFF

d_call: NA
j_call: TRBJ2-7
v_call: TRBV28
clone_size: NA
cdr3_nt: TGTGCCAGCAGCACCACGGGGGTTTCCTCCTACGAGCAGTACTTC
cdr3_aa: CASSTTGVSSYEQYF

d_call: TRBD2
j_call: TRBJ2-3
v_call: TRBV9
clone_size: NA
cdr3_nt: TGTGCCAGCAGCGCACAAGGGGGACTAGCGGGGGGGCTCCCCCACACAGATACGCAGTATTTT
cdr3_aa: CASSAQGGLAGGLPHTDTQYF

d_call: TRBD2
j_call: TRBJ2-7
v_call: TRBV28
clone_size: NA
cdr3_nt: TGTGCCAGCAGTTTACCCCGGACTAGCGGGAGTTACGAGCAGTACTTC
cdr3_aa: CASSLPRTSGSYEQYF

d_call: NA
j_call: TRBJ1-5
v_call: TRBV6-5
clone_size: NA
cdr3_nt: TGTGCCAGCAGTTACGCGGGGCTCCAGCCCCAGCATTTT
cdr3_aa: CASSYAGLQPQHF

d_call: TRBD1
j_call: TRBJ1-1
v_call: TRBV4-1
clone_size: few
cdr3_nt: TGCGCCAGCAGCCGAACGACAGGGACGGCTGAAGCTTTCTTT
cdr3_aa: CASSRTTGTAEAFF

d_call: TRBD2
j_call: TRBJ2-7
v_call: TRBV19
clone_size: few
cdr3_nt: TGTGCCAGTAGTGAACCGGGACTAGCGGATGAAGGACTGGCCTACGAGCAGTACTTC
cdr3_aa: CASSEPGLADEGLAYEQYF

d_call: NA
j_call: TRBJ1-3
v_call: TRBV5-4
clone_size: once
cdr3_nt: TGTGCCAGCAGCTTGAGAGGGACTTATGGAAACACCATATATTTT
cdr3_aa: CASSLRGTYGNTIYF

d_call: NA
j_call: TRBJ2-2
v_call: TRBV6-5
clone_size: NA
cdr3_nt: TGTGCCAGCAGTCCTAGGAAACGGACCGGGGAGCTGTTTTTT
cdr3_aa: CASSPRKRTGELFF

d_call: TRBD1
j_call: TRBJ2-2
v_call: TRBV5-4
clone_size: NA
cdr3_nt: TGTGCCAGCAGCAGTCGACAGGGAGAAGGGGAGCTGTTTTTT
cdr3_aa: CASSSRQGEGELFF

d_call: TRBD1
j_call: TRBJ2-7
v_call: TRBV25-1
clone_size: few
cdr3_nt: TGTGCCAGCAGTGATCAAAGGACAGGTCGCTCCTACGAGCAGTACTTC
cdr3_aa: CASSDQRTGRSYEQYF

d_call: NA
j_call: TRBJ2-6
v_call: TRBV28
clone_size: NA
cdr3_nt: TGTGCCAGCGGGGGGAGCCTGAACTGGGCCAACGTCCTGACTTTC
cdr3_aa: CASGGSLNWANVLTF

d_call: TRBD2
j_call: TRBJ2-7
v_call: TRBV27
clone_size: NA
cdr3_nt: TGTGCCAGCAGCCGAAGCGGGAGTTCCTACGAGCAGTACTTC
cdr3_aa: CASSRSGSSYEQYF